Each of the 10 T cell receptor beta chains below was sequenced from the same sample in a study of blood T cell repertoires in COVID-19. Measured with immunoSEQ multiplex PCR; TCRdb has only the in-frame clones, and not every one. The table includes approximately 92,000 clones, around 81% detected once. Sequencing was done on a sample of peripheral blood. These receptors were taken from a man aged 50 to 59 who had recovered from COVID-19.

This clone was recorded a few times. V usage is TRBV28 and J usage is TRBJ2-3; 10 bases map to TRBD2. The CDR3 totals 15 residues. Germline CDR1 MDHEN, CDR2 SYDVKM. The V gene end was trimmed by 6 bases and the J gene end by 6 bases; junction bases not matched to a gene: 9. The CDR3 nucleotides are TGTGCCAGCAGACCTAGCGGGAGAGGAAGGGATACGCAGTATTTT. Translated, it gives CASRPSGRGRDTQYF.

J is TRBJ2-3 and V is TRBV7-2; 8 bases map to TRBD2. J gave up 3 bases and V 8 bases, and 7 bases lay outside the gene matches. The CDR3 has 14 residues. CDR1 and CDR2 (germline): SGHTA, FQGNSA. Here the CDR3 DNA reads TGTGCCAGCGAGCAGGGCGGGAGGACAGATACGCAGTATTTT. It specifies CASEQGGRTDTQYF.

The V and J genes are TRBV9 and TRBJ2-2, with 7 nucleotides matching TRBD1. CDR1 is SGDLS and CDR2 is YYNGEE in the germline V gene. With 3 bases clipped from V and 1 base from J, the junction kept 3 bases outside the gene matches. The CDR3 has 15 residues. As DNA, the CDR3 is TGTGCCAGCAGCGCCGGGACAGAGAACACCGGGGAGCTGTTTTTT. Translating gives CASSAGTENTGELFF.

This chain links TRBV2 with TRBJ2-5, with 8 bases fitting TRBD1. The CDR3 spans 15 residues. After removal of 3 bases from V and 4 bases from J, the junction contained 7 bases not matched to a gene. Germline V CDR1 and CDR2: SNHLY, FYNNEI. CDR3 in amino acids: CASSDDRGGRETQYF. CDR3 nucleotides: TGTGCCAGCAGTGATGACAGGGGTGGCAGAGAGACCCAGTACTTC.

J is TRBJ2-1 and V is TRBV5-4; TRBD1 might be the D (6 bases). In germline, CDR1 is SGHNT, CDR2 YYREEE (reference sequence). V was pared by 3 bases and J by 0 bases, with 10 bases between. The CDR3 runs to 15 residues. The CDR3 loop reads CASSYSTGSYNEQFF. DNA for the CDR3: TGTGCCAGCAGCTATTCGACAGGCTCCTACAATGAGCAGTTCTTC.

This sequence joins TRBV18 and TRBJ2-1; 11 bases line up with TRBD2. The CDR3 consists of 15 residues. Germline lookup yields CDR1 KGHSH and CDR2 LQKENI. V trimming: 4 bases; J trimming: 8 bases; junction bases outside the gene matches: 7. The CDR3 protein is CASSQLAGAVYEQFF. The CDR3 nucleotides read TGTGCCAGCTCACAACTAGCGGGAGCCGTCTATGAGCAGTTCTTC.

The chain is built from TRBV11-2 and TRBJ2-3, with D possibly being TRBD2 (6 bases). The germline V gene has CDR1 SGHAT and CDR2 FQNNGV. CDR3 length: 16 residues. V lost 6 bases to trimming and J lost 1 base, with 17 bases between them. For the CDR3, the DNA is TGTGCCAGCAGGCTCATGACGGGAGAGGGCACAGATACGCAGTATTTT. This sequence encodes CASRLMTGEGTDTQYF.

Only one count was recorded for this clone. In nucleotides, the CDR3 is TGTGCCAGCAGCGTAGATGCGGGAAACTCTGGAAACACCATATATTTT. This sequence encodes CASSVDAGNSGNTIYF. V and J are TRBV9 and TRBJ1-3; the D is unclear. The germline V gene has CDR1 SGDLS and CDR2 YYNGEE. V was trimmed by 0 bases and J by 0 bases, leaving 10 bases between them. There are 16 residues in the CDR3.

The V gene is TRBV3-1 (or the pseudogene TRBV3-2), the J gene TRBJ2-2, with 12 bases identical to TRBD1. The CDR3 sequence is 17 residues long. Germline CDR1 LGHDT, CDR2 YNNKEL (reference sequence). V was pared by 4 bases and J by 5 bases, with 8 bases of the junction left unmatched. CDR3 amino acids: CASSRGTGGRGTGELFF. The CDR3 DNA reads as TGTGCCAGCAGCCGAGGGACAGGGGGCCGTGGGACCGGGGAGCTGTTTTTT.

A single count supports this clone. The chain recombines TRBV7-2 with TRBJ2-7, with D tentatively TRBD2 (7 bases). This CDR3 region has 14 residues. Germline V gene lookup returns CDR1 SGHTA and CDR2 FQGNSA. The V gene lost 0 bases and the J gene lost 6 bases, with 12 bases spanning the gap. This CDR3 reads CASSLASGGREQYF. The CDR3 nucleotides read TGTGCCAGCAGCTTAGCCTCGGGGGGCCGCGAGCAGTACTTC.